Listed below are T cell receptor beta chains from one sample, sequenced in a study of blood T cell repertoires in COVID-19. Sequencing was performed with immunoSEQ multiplex PCR; in TCRdb, only in-frame clones are kept and a portion is missing. The table lists approximately 220,000 clones, about 84% of them singletons. The source material was PBMCs or T cells enriched from blood (not recorded which). The receptors derive from a middle-aged woman with acute COVID-19. The CDR3 runs from the conserved cysteine through the conserved F or W. A D gene is named only where the DNA matches it firmly. Size is stated for part of the rows, as once, few or many counts, or as a class when the clone is expanded.

clone size	D gene	V gene	J gene	CDR3 DNA	CDR3 protein
-	-	TRBV4-1	TRBJ1-2	TGCGCCAGCAGCCAAGATATAACAGGGCTTTTCTATGGCTACACCTTC	CASSQDITGLFYGYTF
-	-	TRBV6-5	TRBJ1-3	TGTGCCAGCAGCCCCAGGGAGGGTAGAAACACCATATATTTT	CASSPREGRNTIYF
once	-	TRBV6-6	TRBJ2-1	TGTGCCAGCAGTCTACCAGGGCAGGACAATGAGCAGTTCTTC	CASSLPGQDNEQFF
once	-	TRBV5-1	TRBJ2-7	TGCGCCAGCAGCCTGGGGTCCCAGGGGAGCTACGAGCAGTACTTC	CASSLGSQGSYEQYF
-	TRBD1	TRBV28	TRBJ1-2	TGTGCCAGCAGACCACAGGGGGCTGGCTACTATGGCTACACCTTC	CASRPQGAGYYGYTF
-	TRBD1	TRBV10-3	TRBJ1-2	TGTGCCATCAGTGGGGACAGCTATGGCTACACCTTC	CAISGDSYGYTF
-	-	TRBV19	TRBJ2-1	TGTGCCAGTAGTATAGGGGCGTACAATGAGCAGTTCTTC	CASSIGAYNEQFF
many	TRBD2	TRBV28	TRBJ2-7	TGTGCCAGCAGTTTAGGTCGAGCGGGAGGCTCCTACGAGCAGTACTTC	CASSLGRAGGSYEQYF
few	TRBD2	TRBV12-5	TRBJ2-1	TGTGCTAGTGGTTTGGCGGGGGGAACAGGTGAGCAGTTCTTC	CASGLAGGTGEQFF
-	-	TRBV6-6	TRBJ2-5	TGTGCCAGCAGGTTCGGGACATCTCAAGAGACCCAGTACTTC	CASRFGTSQETQYF
once	-	TRBV3-1/TRBV3-2	TRBJ2-2	TGTGCCAGCAGCCAAGGACAACTAGCCCCCGGGGAGCTGTTTTTT	CASSQGQLAPGELFF
-	TRBD1	TRBV4-2	TRBJ1-2	TGTGCCAGCAGCTCCCACCCACAGGGGCGGGAATCTGGCTACACCTTC	CASSSHPQGRESGYTF
-	TRBD1	TRBV5-1	TRBJ2-5	TGCGCCAGCAGCTTCCGACAGGGGGGGAGGGAGACCCAGTACTTC	CASSFRQGGRETQYF
many	-	TRBV9	TRBJ2-2	TGTGCCAGCAGCGTAATAGCGGCCGACGGGGAGCTGTTTTTT	CASSVIAADGELFF
-	TRBD1	TRBV5-8	TRBJ2-7	TGTGCCAGCAGCCTCTGGGACAGACGCTACGAGCAGTACTTC	CASSLWDRRYEQYF
-	-	TRBV4-3	TRBJ2-1	TGCGCCAGCAGCCACCTAACCAGGGGTCCCAATGAGCAGTTCTTC	CASSHLTRGPNEQFF
-	-	TRBV18	TRBJ1-5	TGTGCCAGCTCAAAGGAGCGGATCAATCAGCCCCAGCATTTT	CASSKERINQPQHF
-	-	TRBV28	TRBJ1-1	TGTGCCAGCAGTTTAGGGCAGATTGAAGCTTTCTTT	CASSLGQIEAFF
-	-	TRBV4-3	TRBJ2-5	TGCGCCAGCAGCCAAGATACGTCTAGGGGAGAGACCCAGTACTTC	CASSQDTSRGETQYF
-	-	TRBV12-3/TRBV12-4	TRBJ1-4	TGTGCCAGCAGCTCTAATGAAAAACTGTTTTTT	CASSSNEKLFF
-	TRBD2	TRBV7-8	TRBJ2-1	TGTGCCAGCAGCCCCCCCGGGGCGGGGGGACAACCTTACAATGAGCAGTTCTTC	CASSPPGAGGQPYNEQFF
-	TRBD1	TRBV7-2	TRBJ1-5	TGTGCCAGCAGCTTAATTTGGGACAGGGTGGGCAATCAGCCCCAGCATTTT	CASSLIWDRVGNQPQHF
many	-	TRBV6-2/TRBV6-3	TRBJ1-1	TGTGCCAGCAGTTACGAGTTGAACACTGAAGCTTTCTTT	CASSYELNTEAFF
-	-	TRBV28	TRBJ1-2	TGTGCCAGCAGCGGGGACTTCTATGGCTACACCTTC	CASSGDFYGYTF
-	TRBD1	TRBV4-1	TRBJ2-5	TGCGCCAGCAGCGAAGACCGGGACAGTATTCAAGAGACCCAGTACTTC	CASSEDRDSIQETQYF
-	-	TRBV9	TRBJ2-3	TGTGCCAGCAGCGTAGCTCGGAGCGGTCTCACAGATACGCAGTATTTT	CASSVARSGLTDTQYF
-	-	TRBV28	TRBJ1-1	TGTGCCAGCAGTGTTACAGGGACCCCCACTGAAGCTTTCTTT	CASSVTGTPTEAFF
once	TRBD1	TRBV27	TRBJ1-1	TGTGCCAGCAGGGCGGGCAGGGGGCGTACTGAAGCTTTCTTT	CASRAGRGRTEAFF
-	TRBD1	TRBV4-1	TRBJ1-6	TGCGCCAGCAGCTTGGACAGGGGGCCCGATTCACCCCTCCACTTT	CASSLDRGPDSPLHF
-	TRBD1	TRBV5-1	TRBJ1-5	TGCGCCAGCAGCTTGTTTCCCCAGCAGGGGGCTTCCAAAAATCAGCCCCAGCATTTT	CASSLFPQQGASKNQPQHF
-	-	TRBV27	TRBJ2-3	TGTGCCAGCAGTTCGGGAATGCGGGGGCACACAGATACGCAGTATTTT	CASSSGMRGHTDTQYF
-	TRBD1	TRBV19	TRBJ2-7	TGTGCCAGTAGTATAGGGGACAGCTACGAGCAGTACTTC	CASSIGDSYEQYF
-	-	TRBV10-3	TRBJ1-2	TGTGCCATCAGCCAGGAAAACAACTATGGCTACACCTTC	CAISQENNYGYTF
-	-	TRBV20-1	TRBJ2-3	TGCAGTCAGAGGAGGGCCGGTACGCAGTATTTT	CSQRRAGTQYF
-	TRBD2	TRBV15	TRBJ2-3	TGTGCCACCAGCAAGGGGCTGCGGGAGGCCACAGATACGCAGTATTTT	CATSKGLREATDTQYF
-	TRBD2	TRBV5-3	TRBJ2-1	TGTGCCAGAAGCGGGGCGGGAGCCTACAATGAGCAGTTCTTC	CARSGAGAYNEQFF
-	TRBD1	TRBV7-2	TRBJ1-1	TGTGCCAGCACCACAGGGGCCTCCCCTGAAGCTTTCTTT	CASTTGASPEAFF
few	-	TRBV29-1	TRBJ2-7	TGCAGCGCCCGAGTAACGGGGGGCCTCGAGCAGTACTTC	CSARVTGGLEQYF
few	-	TRBV20-1	TRBJ1-2	TGCAGTGCTCTGCCGGGAGTTAACACCTTC	CSALPGVNTF
-	TRBD2	TRBV5-1	TRBJ2-3	TGCGCCAGCAGCGCCTCCGGGACTAGCGAGGCAGATACGCAGTATTTT	CASSASGTSEADTQYF
once	TRBD2	TRBV30	TRBJ2-5	TGTGCCTGGAGTGTACCGGCGGGGGGGCGTCAAGAGACCCAGTACTTC	CAWSVPAGGRQETQYF
once	-	TRBV11-3	TRBJ2-2	TGTGCCAGCAGCTCCCTGGGGGGGAACACCGGGGAGCTGTTTTTT	CASSSLGGNTGELFF
-	-	TRBV30	TRBJ1-2	TGTGCCTGGAGCTCTACGCCTACTAACTATGGCTACACCTTC	CAWSSTPTNYGYTF
-	TRBD1	TRBV28	TRBJ2-6	TGTGCCAGCAGTCATGGGACAGCCTCTGGGGCCAACGTCCTGACTTTC	CASSHGTASGANVLTF